Listed below are T cell receptor beta chains from one sample, sequenced in a study of blood T cell repertoires in COVID-19. Only in-frame clones appear in the TCRdb table, and some are missing; sequencing was by immunoSEQ multiplex PCR. The repertoire consists of approximately 67,000 clones, with more than 75% occurring once and the leading ten covering 5% to 6.5%. The specimen sequenced was peripheral blood. These receptors originate from a middle-aged man with active COVID-19. CDR3s include the opening cysteine and the closing phenylalanine or tryptophan. The order of the fields is J gene, V gene, D gene, clone size, CDR3 protein, CDR3 DNA. The D gene is left open where the match is weak. Clone size is shown for a subset of rows, as once, few, many or a class of expanded clone.

TRBJ2-1 TRBV9 - - CASSVGSYNEQFF TGTGCCAGCAGCGTAGGTTCATACAATGAGCAGTTCTTC
TRBJ2-3 TRBV6-5 TRBD2 - CASMTGGSTDTQYF TGTGCCAGCATGACGGGAGGGAGCACAGATACGCAGTATTTT
TRBJ2-7 TRBV6-6 - - CASSYISYEQYF TGTGCCAGCAGTTATATATCCTACGAGCAGTACTTC
TRBJ2-2 TRBV3-1/TRBV3-2 TRBD1 once CASSPGTANTGELFF TGTGCCAGCAGCCCCGGGACAGCGAACACCGGGGAGCTGTTTTTT
TRBJ1-2 TRBV11-2 TRBD1 - CASSLDPGQGAVNYGYTF TGTGCCAGCAGCTTAGACCCGGGACAGGGGGCGGTTAACTATGGCTACACCTTC
TRBJ1-2 TRBV30 - - CAWSQRQNSNYGYTF TGTGCCTGGAGTCAGAGACAGAATTCTAACTATGGCTACACCTTC
TRBJ2-5 TRBV5-1 TRBD1 - CASSWSTGGLQETQYF TGCGCCAGCAGCTGGAGTACAGGGGGCCTGCAAGAGACCCAGTACTTC
TRBJ1-6 TRBV28 - - CASSSSATSPLHF TGTGCCAGCAGTTCCTCAGCGACCTCACCCCTCCACTTT
TRBJ1-1 TRBV6-4 - once CASSTEHRVGTEAFF TGTGCCAGCAGTACCGAACACAGGGTGGGGACTGAAGCTTTCTTT
TRBJ2-1 TRBV11-1 - few CASSSKTPRRGEQFF TGTGCCAGCAGCTCAAAGACACCTCGGCGTGGTGAGCAGTTCTTC
TRBJ1-6 TRBV13 - many CASSTHISDRAYNSPLHF TGTGCCAGCAGCACTCATATTTCCGACAGAGCCTATAATTCACCCCTCCACTTT
TRBJ1-3 TRBV19 TRBD1 - CASTEGGRSGNTIYF TGTGCCAGTACAGAAGGGGGCCGCTCTGGAAACACCATATATTTT
TRBJ2-5 TRBV5-1 - - CASSLSLETQYF TGCGCCAGCAGCCTGAGTTTGGAGACCCAGTACTTC
TRBJ2-3 TRBV3-1/TRBV3-2 TRBD1 - CASSGTGRGGTQYF TGTGCCAGCAGCGGGACAGGGCGAGGCGGTACGCAGTATTTT
TRBJ1-2 TRBV7-2 TRBD1 - CASSLDRGPYGYTF TGTGCCAGCAGCTTAGACAGGGGGCCCTATGGCTACACCTTC
TRBJ1-2 TRBV3-1/TRBV3-2 TRBD1 medium-sized CASSQGQGSYGYTF TGTGCCAGCAGCCAAGGACAGGGGAGCTATGGCTACACCTTC
TRBJ2-3 TRBV18 TRBD1 - CASSPRDRGTDTQYF TGTGCCAGCTCACCACGGGACAGGGGTACAGATACGCAGTATTTT
TRBJ1-2 TRBV3-1/TRBV3-2 - - CASSQERAGGYTF TGTGCCAGCAGCCAAGAGCGGGCGGGCGGCTACACCTTC
TRBJ1-5 TRBV19 TRBD1 - CASIPAGGQGNNQPQHF TGTGCCAGTATCCCCGCGGGGGGACAGGGGAACAATCAGCCCCAGCATTTT
TRBJ1-2 TRBV18 TRBD1 - CASSPLGQANYGYTF TGTGCCAGCTCACCACTCGGACAGGCCAACTATGGCTACACCTTC
TRBJ2-3 TRBV14 - - CASSPYIHRDPDTQYF TGTGCCAGCAGTCCCTATATCCACAGGGACCCAGATACGCAGTATTTT
TRBJ2-1 TRBV5-1 TRBD2 - CASSAGTRDNEQFF TGCGCCAGCAGCGCCGGGACTAGGGACAATGAGCAGTTCTTC
TRBJ2-1 TRBV7-9 - - CASSTRPNEQFF TGCGCCAGCAGCACTAGACCGAATGAGCAGTTCTTC
TRBJ2-5 TRBV7-2 - - CASSRRLGATPGETQYF TGTGCCAGCAGCCGCCGTTTGGGGGCCACCCCCGGGGAGACCCAGTACTTC
TRBJ1-6 TRBV6-5 - - CASIQVYNSPLHF TGTGCCAGCATACAGGTCTATAATTCACCCCTCCACTTT
TRBJ1-6 TRBV27 - - CASSLVRDNSPLHF TGTGCCAGCAGTTTGGTCAGGGACAACTCACCCCTCCACTTT
TRBJ2-4 TRBV5-6 - - CASSLYLGGIQYF TGTGCCAGCAGCTTGTATTTAGGGGGCATTCAGTACTTC
TRBJ1-5 TRBV6-5 - - CASIRGWSVDQPQHF TGTGCCAGCATTAGGGGTTGGTCGGTGGATCAGCCCCAGCATTTT
TRBJ2-1 TRBV18 - few CASSPDTPLYNEQFF TGTGCCAGCTCACCAGACACCCCCCTCTACAATGAGCAGTTCTTC
TRBJ2-7 TRBV12-3/TRBV12-4 TRBD2 - CASSFGTSGSALF TGTGCCAGCAGTTTTGGGACTAGCGGGAGTGCCCTTTTC
TRBJ1-5 TRBV19 TRBD1 - CASSYRTGLGGGYSNQPQHF TGTGCCAGTAGTTATAGGACAGGGCTCGGAGGGGGCTATAGCAATCAGCCCCAGCATTTT
TRBJ2-1 TRBV3-1/TRBV3-2 - - CASSRRGSLSPFLRQFF TGTGCCAGCAGTCGAAGGGGGTCGCTATCCCCGTTTCTGCGGCAGTTCTTC
TRBJ2-7 TRBV27 - - CASSRGLNLYYEQYF TGTGCCAGCAGTCGGGGACTGAACCTCTACTACGAGCAGTACTTC
TRBJ2-7 TRBV18 - - CASSGGAPGLYEQYF TGTGCCAGCTCAGGGGGGGCGCCAGGGCTCTACGAGCAGTACTTC
TRBJ2-4 TRBV4-3 - - CASSQTLRGESKNIQYF TGCGCCAGCAGCCAAACACTCAGGGGGGAATCCAAAAACATTCAGTACTTC
TRBJ1-5 TRBV18 - - CASSQTGGDQPQHF TGTGCCAGCTCACAGACCGGGGGGGATCAGCCCCAGCATTTT
TRBJ2-2 TRBV18 - - CASSPAGRNTGELFF TGTGCCAGCTCACCGGCAGGGCGTAACACCGGGGAGCTGTTTTTT
TRBJ1-1 TRBV7-9 TRBD1 - CASSPRTGRVTEAFF TGTGCCAGCAGCCCCCGGACAGGACGGGTGACTGAAGCTTTCTTT
TRBJ1-1 TRBV6-2/TRBV6-3 - - CASSYSYRATEAFF TGTGCCAGCAGTTACTCGTACAGGGCCACTGAAGCTTTCTTT
TRBJ1-5 TRBV28 TRBD1 - CASSLSGYRGRNQPQHF TGTGCCAGCAGCCTAAGCGGGTACAGGGGAAGGAATCAGCCCCAGCATTTT
TRBJ1-2 TRBV28 - - CASSVGTPSHGYTF TGTGCCAGCAGCGTAGGGACACCGTCCCATGGCTACACCTTC
TRBJ2-2 TRBV24-1 - - CATSDPIGGGRVTGELFF TGTGCCACCAGTGACCCTATTGGAGGCGGCCGAGTCACCGGGGAGCTGTTTTTT
TRBJ1-4 TRBV4-3 TRBD1 - CASSQDDRGKRLFF TGCGCCAGCAGCCAAGACGACAGGGGTAAGCGACTGTTTTTT
TRBJ1-5 TRBV6-2/TRBV6-3 TRBD1 - CASSYSNRGPQPQHF TGTGCCAGCAGTTACTCGAACAGGGGGCCTCAGCCCCAGCATTTT
TRBJ1-1 TRBV6-4 - few CASSPSPGNTEAFF TGTGCCAGCAGCCCCTCCCCAGGGAACACTGAAGCTTTCTTT
TRBJ1-1 TRBV2 - once CASSAGDGTEAFF TGTGCCAGCAGTGCGGGGGATGGCACTGAAGCTTTCTTT
TRBJ1-1 TRBV7-8 - - CASSLHRGVRTEAFF TGTGCCAGCAGCTTACATCGGGGTGTAAGGACTGAAGCTTTCTTT
TRBJ2-7 TRBV2 TRBD2 - CASSEAGGGGYEQYF TGTGCCAGCAGTGAAGCGGGAGGCGGGGGATACGAGCAGTACTTC
TRBJ1-2 TRBV30 TRBD1 - CAWKPTGKGYTF TGTGCCTGGAAACCGACAGGGAAGGGCTACACCTTC
TRBJ2-3 TRBV11-3 - - CASSSRFSNTDTQYF TGTGCCAGCAGCTCCCGGTTCTCAAACACAGATACGCAGTATTTT
TRBJ1-5 TRBV30 TRBD1 - CAWSYRGTGGDQPQHF TGTGCCTGGAGTTACCGGGGGACAGGGGGCGATCAGCCCCAGCATTTT
TRBJ2-3 TRBV7-2 TRBD2 once CASSFPPLLAGWDTQYF TGTGCCAGCAGCTTCCCCCCACTACTAGCGGGATGGGATACGCAGTATTTT
TRBJ2-7 TRBV7-2 - - CASSAGLRGEQYF TGTGCCAGCAGCGCTGGACTCCGGGGCGAGCAGTACTTC
TRBJ2-7 TRBV27 TRBD2 - CASRRSGRYEQYF TGTGCCAGCAGACGTAGCGGGAGGTACGAGCAGTACTTC
TRBJ2-3 TRBV11-3 - - CASSSGGARTDTQYF TGTGCCAGCAGCTCTGGGGGGGCGAGGACAGATACGCAGTATTTT
TRBJ1-3 TRBV11-3 - once CASSLGHTEATIYF TGTGCCAGCAGCTTAGGACATACTGAAGCCACCATATATTTT
TRBJ2-3 TRBV15 TRBD2 - CATSLREGASDTQYF TGTGCCACCAGCCTCCGGGAGGGAGCTTCGGATACGCAGTATTTT